The sequence of this TCR beta chain was determined in a study of T cells after yellow fever vaccination. Study-wide points: Reappearing after the booster were most of the clones from primary vaccination (roughly 95% CD4, approximately 85% CD8). It was the secondary response that reached its peak faster, day 5 versus 15, but it was weaker.

The CDR3 sequence is 17 residues long. Deletions cut 0 bases from V and 0 bases from J, with 15 bases between. Germline lookup yields CDR1 DFQATT and CDR2 SNEGSKA (reference sequence). UMIs and a universal primer site were added when TCR cDNA was made by 5'RACE template switching. TCRdb independently ran MiXCR on the 5' RACE reads; one entry per CDR3 protein. Of fewer than 450,000 distinct CDR3 sequences listed, roughly 8.4% are singletons. In the case of this clonotype: Its antigen is unidentified.

The sequencing used PBMCs, collected about 41 days after the first yellow fever vaccination. This chain links TRBV20-1 with TRBJ2-1; TRBD2 might be the D (5 bases). The source of this sequence is a man aged 18 to 30 who received the YFV17D yellow fever vaccine. The CDR3 sequence is CSARDAGGQASYNEQFF. In nucleotides, the CDR3 is TGCAGTGCTAGAGATGCGGGCGGGCAGGCCTCCTACAATGAGCAGTTCTTC.